The clone carrying this TCR beta chain came up a few times. Its antigen is unknown. Germline-derived CDR1 and CDR2 are LGHDT and YNNKEL (reference sequence). V shed 0 bases and J shed 2 bases, with 11 bases lying between them. The CDR3 loop spans 15 amino acids. The sample belongs to a study of T-cell reconstitution after alpha-beta-depleted transplantation in children. Findings and caveats of the study: Hyperexpanded clones declined; after one year, newly produced T cells mostly supplied diversity. Reportedly, only several hundred clones from non-depleted graft cells drove alpha-beta T-cell counts at about two months.

TCRbeta library preparation incorporated unique molecular identifiers. Via MiXCR, TCRdb re-called the PCR reads, giving one row per CDR3 protein. The sample lists about 900,000 distinct CDR3 sequences; roughly 29% were seen once. Specimen: PBMCs, mostly from graft donor cells, collected 360 days after TCRalphabeta/CD19-depleted stem cell transplant. This receptor was obtained from a boy younger than two who had a stem cell transplant for SCID, so the T cells may come from the graft donor. V gene TRBV3-1 combines with J gene TRBJ2-7; no clear D. As DNA, the CDR3 is TGTGCCAGCAGCCAAGATTCCAGACATACCTACGAGCAGTACTTC. Translating gives CASSQDSRHTYEQYF.